Listed below are T cell receptor beta chains from one sample, sequenced in a study of OX40 agonist ivuxolimab in advanced cancers. TCRdb's copy holds only in-frame clones and misses some; the assay was immunoSEQ multiplex PCR. This repertoire shows 70,000 or so clones, around nine tenths found once; its top ten account for under 0.85%. The sample consisted of CD4+ or CD8+ T cells sorted from blood, taken in a trial of the OX40 agonist ivuxolimab. The source of these receptors is an adult with an advanced solid tumor such as melanoma, head and neck, liver or kidney cancer. Both conserved end residues are part of each CDR3. The order of the fields is J gene, clone size, D gene, V gene, CDR3 DNA, CDR3 protein. The D gene is left open where the match is weak. A clone size is listed for some rows: how often the clone was seen (once, few, many), or a class if it is expanded.

J: TRBJ2-5; size: once; D: TRBD1; V: TRBV28; DNA: TGTGCCAGCAGTACGCCGGGACAGGGGGCTGAGACCCAGTACTTC; CDR3: CASSTPGQGAETQYF
J: TRBJ2-7; size: NA; D: NA; V: TRBV21-1; DNA: TGTGCCAGCAGCGGCGGAGGGACCTACGAGCAGTACTTC; CDR3: CASSGGGTYEQYF
J: TRBJ2-5; size: NA; D: NA; V: TRBV9; DNA: TGTGCCAGCAGCTCTCCGGGACACACGCAAGAGACCCAGTACTTC; CDR3: CASSSPGHTQETQYF
J: TRBJ1-5; size: NA; D: TRBD1; V: TRBV7-2; DNA: TGTGCCAGCAGCCCCCACAAGGGGGCGGGCAATCAGCCCCAGCATTTT; CDR3: CASSPHKGAGNQPQHF
J: TRBJ2-1; size: NA; D: TRBD2; V: TRBV18; DNA: TGTGCCAGCTCACCCGCGCGGGGGGGCGATGAGCAGTTCTTC; CDR3: CASSPARGGDEQFF
J: TRBJ1-4; size: NA; D: NA; V: TRBV5-4; DNA: TGTGCCAGCAGCTTGGGTTTTTCCTCTAATGAAAAACTGTTTTTT; CDR3: CASSLGFSSNEKLFF
J: TRBJ2-7; size: NA; D: TRBD1; V: TRBV29-1; DNA: TGCAGCGTTACCGGGACAGGGGCTTACGAGCAGTACTTC; CDR3: CSVTGTGAYEQYF
J: TRBJ1-1; size: NA; D: TRBD1; V: TRBV5-1; DNA: TGCGCCAGCAGCGAAACAGGGGCCGGGGGAAGCACTGAAGCTTTCTTT; CDR3: CASSETGAGGSTEAFF
J: TRBJ2-2; size: NA; D: TRBD1; V: TRBV6-5; DNA: TGTGCCAGCAGTTCGAAGAGGGGACAGGGGGAGGGGGAGCTGTTTTTT; CDR3: CASSSKRGQGEGELFF
J: TRBJ2-2; size: NA; D: NA; V: TRBV7-9; DNA: TGTGCCAGCAGACTGGACAGACTCAGGGAGCTGTTTTTT; CDR3: CASRLDRLRELFF
J: TRBJ2-1; size: NA; D: NA; V: TRBV28; DNA: TGTGCCAGCAGTCTTAGCGAGAGCTCCTACAATGAGCAGTTCTTC; CDR3: CASSLSESSYNEQFF
J: TRBJ1-6; size: NA; D: NA; V: TRBV2; DNA: TGTGCCAGCATCGAGGACATCCGATCACCCCTCCACTTT; CDR3: CASIEDIRSPLHF
J: TRBJ2-3; size: NA; D: TRBD2; V: TRBV11-2; DNA: TGTGCCAGCAGCTTAGGGGCTAGCGGTAGCACAGATACGCAGTATTTT; CDR3: CASSLGASGSTDTQYF
J: TRBJ1-3; size: NA; D: NA; V: TRBV30; DNA: TGTGCCTGGAGTTGGCAGGGCTCTGGAAACACCATATATTTT; CDR3: CAWSWQGSGNTIYF
J: TRBJ1-2; size: NA; D: TRBD1; V: TRBV15; DNA: TGTGCCACCAGCAGAGATACAGGGGAAGCAAGCACCTTC; CDR3: CATSRDTGEASTF
J: TRBJ1-2; size: few; D: NA; V: TRBV10-3; DNA: TGTGCCATCAGGGGCACCGGGACGGGCGAGGGCTACACCTTC; CDR3: CAIRGTGTGEGYTF
J: TRBJ2-5; size: NA; D: TRBD1; V: TRBV7-8; DNA: TGTGCCAGCAGCTTAGGGACAGGGGGCGCAGTGACCCAGTACTTC; CDR3: CASSLGTGGAVTQYF